Below are 20 T cell receptor beta chains sequenced from a single sample in a study of identical twins. One entry per CDR3 protein results from TCRdb running MiXCR on the 5' RACE reads. The sample includes about 100,000 distinct CDR3 sequences, about 5.6% of them seen just once. Sequencing was done on a sample of memory T cells sorted from blood. These receptors originate from a woman between 50 and 59 years old in good health.

The sample holds many counts of this clonotype. The chain is built from TRBV20-1 and TRBJ2-1; 8 nucleotides match TRBD2. V shed 3 bases and J 3 bases; nucleotides not matched to a gene: 4. CDR3 length: 14 amino acids. CDR1 is DFQATT, CDR2 SNEGSKA, per germline (reference sequence). In nucleotides, the CDR3 is TGCAGTGCTAGGGCGGGAGGTAGCTACAATGAGCAGTTCTTC. Translating gives CSARAGGSYNEQFF.

This clonotype was found many times. V is TRBV20-1 and J is TRBJ1-3; 11 bases map to TRBD1. V trimming: 6 bases; J trimming: 3 bases; junction bases outside the gene matches: 4. The CDR3 covers 14 residues. In germline, CDR1 is DFQATT, CDR2 SNEGSKA (reference sequence). In DNA, the CDR3 is TGCAGTGCGGGGACAGGGGGTTTTGGAAACACCATATATTTT. Its protein is CSAGTGGFGNTIYF.

The chain carries TRBV6-1 and TRBJ1-5; a possible D gene is TRBD1 (5 bases). CDR1 is MNHNS and CDR2 is SASEGT in the germline V gene. CDR3 length: 15 residues. The V gene lost 8 bases and the J gene lost 3 bases, with 17 bases spanning the gap. The CDR3 here is CASVKDQGVNQPQHF. CDR3 DNA: TGTGCCAGCGTAAAGGATCAGGGAGTCAATCAGCCCCAGCATTTT.

The chain has TRBV29-1 and TRBJ2-1; 7 bases are a match to TRBD1. The J segment lost 7 bases and the V segment lost 5 bases, leaving 14 bases of the junction unmatched. The CDR3 totals 15 residues. Per the germline V gene, CDR1 is SQVTM and CDR2 is ANQGSEA. The CDR3 region is CSVCRTGRWANEQFF. The DNA of the CDR3 is TGCAGCGTTTGCCGGACAGGAAGGTGGGCGAATGAGCAGTTCTTC.

The rearrangement links TRBV5-4 to TRBJ2-1, with TRBD2 matching 11 bases. This CDR3 spans 16 amino acids. With 0 bases clipped from V and 5 bases from J, the junction kept 4 bases outside the gene matches. CDR1 and CDR2 (germline): SGHNT, YYREEE (reference sequence). The chain's CDR3 is CASSLGTSGYNNEQFF. CDR3 DNA: TGTGCCAGCAGCTTGGGGACTAGCGGGTACAACAATGAGCAGTTCTTC.

This clonotype was seen many times. V and J are TRBV20-1 and TRBJ2-1; D is unresolved. CDR3 length: 12 residues. Trimming stripped 7 bases from V and 2 bases from J, with 9 bases between. Germline V gene lookup returns CDR1 DFQATT and CDR2 SNEGSKA (reference sequence). The chain's CDR3 is CSGWNPYNEQFF. In DNA form, the CDR3 reads TGCAGTGGATGGAACCCCTACAATGAGCAGTTCTTC.

The sample holds a few counts of this clonotype. The chain is built from TRBV19 and TRBJ1-1, with unresolved D. Per the germline V gene, CDR1 is LNHDA and CDR2 is SQIVND (reference sequence). Deletions cut 5 bases from V and 2 bases from J, with 6 bases between. There are 12 residues in the CDR3. Here the CDR3 reads CASSQVNTEAFF. The CDR3 DNA follows: TGTGCCAGTAGTCAGGTTAACACTGAAGCTTTCTTT.

This clonotype occurred many times. V is TRBV5-1 and J is TRBJ2-4; 10 nucleotides agree with TRBD2. The V gene's germline CDR1 is SGHRS and CDR2 YFSETQ. Trimming at V came to 1 base and at J to 2 bases, leaving 15 bases not matched to a gene. CDR3 length equals 20 residues. CDR3 sequence reads: CASSLSGTSDPKSPKNIQYF. CDR3 nucleotide sequence: TGCGCCAGCAGCTTGTCCGGGACTAGCGACCCGAAGTCTCCCAAAAACATTCAGTACTTC.

The chain has TRBV4-2 and TRBJ2-5, with TRBD1 as a possible D gene (5 bases). Trimming left V 0 bases short and J 4 bases short, with 15 bases between. The germline CDR1 and CDR2 sequences are LGHNA and YNFKEQ. The CDR3 extends over 16 amino acids. The CDR3 region is CASSQDGSTQGETQYF. For the CDR3, the DNA is TGTGCCAGCAGCCAAGATGGAAGCACCCAGGGAGAGACCCAGTACTTC.

The table lists this clonotype with many counts. This chain uses TRBV4-1 with TRBJ1-4; D is undetermined. V dropped 1 base and J dropped 0 bases, with 6 bases sitting between them. Per the germline V gene, CDR1 is MGHRA and CDR2 is YSYEKL. The CDR3 runs 15 residues. CDR3 amino acids: CASSQGPATNEKLFF. The CDR3, as DNA: TGCGCCAGCAGCCAAGGCCCAGCAACTAATGAAAAACTGTTTTTT.

The sample holds a few counts of this clonotype. V usage is TRBV3-1 and J usage is TRBJ1-2, with D possibly matching TRBD1 (5 bases). CDR3 size: 16 residues. V lost 0 bases to trimming and J lost 3 bases, with 14 bases between them. Germline V lookup: CDR1 LGHDT, CDR2 YNNKEL (reference sequence). As DNA, the CDR3 is TGTGCCAGCAGCCAAGAAGTTGGGACCAATTACTATGGCTACACCTTC. Translation gives CASSQEVGTNYYGYTF. Together with reference TRBV3-1 and TRBJ1-2, the CDR3 gives the full variable domain: DTAVSQTPKYLVTQMGNDKSIKCEQNLGHDTMYWYKQDSKKFLKIMFSYNNKELIINETVPNRFSPKSPDKAHLNLHINSLELGDSAVYFCASSQEVGTNYYGYTFGSGTRLTVV.

The chain recombines TRBV7-8 with TRBJ2-1; no firm D call. Germline CDR1 reads SGHVS; CDR2 reads FQNEAQ. The V gene lost 4 bases and the J gene lost 0 bases, with 13 bases spanning the gap. The CDR3 is 16 amino acids. The CDR3 protein is CASSSGRLSSYNEQFF. CDR3 bases: TGTGCCAGCAGCTCCGGACGGCTAAGCTCCTACAATGAGCAGTTCTTC. Drawing the rest from reference TRBV7-8 and TRBJ2-1, the complete variable domain is GAGVSQSPRYKVAKRGQDVALRCDPISGHVSLFWYQQALGQGPEFLTYFQNEAQLDKSGLPSDRFFAERPEGSVSTLKIQRTQQEDSAVYLCASSSGRLSSYNEQFFGPGTRLTVL.

This clonotype was seen only a few times. The J gene is TRBJ2-3, the V gene TRBV3-1; weak D call: TRBD2 (6 bases). This CDR3 has 15 residues. The germline CDR1 and CDR2 sequences are LGHDT and YNNKEL (reference sequence). V was shortened by 6 bases and J by 2 bases, with 15 bases between the two germline ends. CDR3 in amino acids: CASRRSGGVTDTQYF. The CDR3 nucleotides are TGTGCCAGCAGACGAAGCGGAGGGGTCACAGATACGCAGTATTTT.

In this sample, this clonotype turned up many times. This sequence joins TRBV20-1 and TRBJ2-3, with 9 bases aligning to TRBD2. Trimming removed 5 bases from V and 4 bases from J; junction bases left unmatched: 10. This CDR3 region has 15 residues. Germline V gene sequence: CDR1 DFQATT, CDR2 SNEGSKA (reference sequence). The CDR3 bases are TGCAGTGCTCCGGATAGCGGGAGAGCGGCAGATACGCAGTATTTT. It encodes CSAPDSGRAADTQYF.

The table lists this clonotype with many counts. The chain employs TRBV3-1 and TRBJ2-2, with 7 bases that match TRBD1. Germline CDR1 and CDR2: LGHDT and YNNKEL (reference sequence). The V and J ends lost 1 base and 5 bases, in that order; junction bases with no gene match: 4. The CDR3 is 15 residues long. The CDR3 DNA follows: TGTGCCAGCAGCCAAGCTACAGGGGCTACCGGGGAGCTGTTTTTT. Translated, it gives CASSQATGATGELFF.

This rearrangement joins TRBV19 to TRBJ1-5, with D unclear. The germline CDR1 and CDR2 sequences are LNHDA and SQIVND (reference sequence). This CDR3 contains 15 residues. V lost 1 base, J lost 3 bases, and 10 bases lay in between. CDR3 DNA: TGTGCCAGTAGTATAGGGTTTGGAAACAATCAGCCCCAGCATTTT. Translation gives CASSIGFGNNQPQHF.

This chain links TRBV5-1 with TRBJ2-5, with D unresolved. Trimming took 5 bases from V and 5 from J, leaving 10 bases between them. This CDR3 has 12 residues. Looked up from germline, CDR1 is SGHRS and CDR2 is YFSETQ. The CDR3 DNA follows: TGCGCCAGCAGGTCCAGATGGGAGACCCAGTACTTC. Protein: CASRSRWETQYF.

The rearrangement uses TRBV12-3 or TRBV12-4 and TRBJ1-5; tentatively, D is TRBD1 (5 bases). CDR3 length: 13 amino acids. Trimming stripped 3 bases from V and 7 bases from J, with 10 bases between. The chain's CDR3 is CASSFKGEQPQHF. The CDR3, as DNA: TGTGCCAGCAGTTTTAAAGGGGAGCAGCCCCAGCATTTT.

This clonotype was recorded at least ten times. The chain is built from TRBV27 and TRBJ2-3; possible D gene TRBD1, 6 bases. From germline, CDR1 is MNHEY and CDR2 SMNVEV (reference sequence). The CDR3 loop spans 13 amino acids. The germline V and J ends were trimmed by 2 bases and 5 bases, with 8 bases remaining between them. The CDR3 DNA is TGTGCCAGCAGTTTACAGGGGATAGATACGCAGTATTTT. Its protein product is CASSLQGIDTQYF.

This chain connects TRBV18 to TRBJ2-3; D is unclear. The ends were cut back, 6 bases at V and 5 bases at J, with 12 bases in the middle. Germline V gene sequence: CDR1 KGHSH, CDR2 LQKENI. This CDR3 region has 13 residues. Here the CDR3 reads CASSPTWRDTQYF. The CDR3 coding sequence is TGTGCCAGCTCGCCCACCTGGAGAGATACGCAGTATTTT. The full variable domain, with the rest looked up from reference TRBV18 and TRBJ2-3, is NAGVMQNPRHLVRRRGQEARLRCSPMKGHSHVYWYRQLPEEGLKFMVYLQKENIIDESGMPKERFSAEFPKEGPSILRIQQVVRGDSAAYFCASSPTWRDTQYFGPGTRLTVL.